This TCR beta chain was identified in a study of human T cells and chemical hapten exposure. Many counts were recorded for this clonotype. Its target is not known. Time point indicated: pre-sensitization, week 0. As for treatment: therapeutic diphenylcyclopropenone sensitization with weekly scalp DPC. The study, taken as a whole, reports: Every donor had alopecia, and their immune response may therefore differ from healthy people's. The formation of large CDR3 similarity clusters by expanded TCRs significantly exceeded that of controls.

The V gene end was trimmed by 5 bases and the J gene end by 10 bases; junction bases not matched to a gene: 15. CDR1 SQVTM and CDR2 ANQGSEA come from the germline V gene. This CDR3 comprises 15 residues. In the authors' methods: Samples contained a median of 95,638 TCRs, with a range of roughly 20,000 to 750,000. Using its own MiXCR run on the RACE reads, TCRdb lists one record per CDR3 protein. V and J calls and clone size were set by TCRdb, not the authors. The table lists 300,000 to 450,000 distinct CDR3 sequences, approximately 5.1% of them singletons, with approximately 2.8% in the top ten. The chain employs TRBV29-1 and TRBJ2-1; 9 bases line up with TRBD2. The clonotype comes from a woman aged 45 to 65 with alopecia areata. Some clones in this sample may be carry-over from other donors' samples. The input for sequencing was whole blood, taken in connection with sensitization to the hapten diphenylcyclopropenone (DPC). Here the CDR3 reads CSVIQPGLAPGEQFF. The CDR3 nucleotides read TGCAGCGTTATCCAACCGGGACTAGCCCCGGGAGAGCAGTTCTTC.